Included here is one T cell receptor (beta chain) sequence, with context. Its antigen is unknown. Samples were taken several times over chemoradiotherapy. TCRdb's table, derived via immunoSEQ multiplex PCR, lists solely in-frame clones and lacks some. Of 36,000 or so clones listed, around 77% are singletons. This sample is part of a study of chemoradiotherapy in HPV16-positive cancers. The wider study: A couple of HPV16-positive patients' cells yielded candidate HPV-specific clones and common motifs. Broader study findings: The functional HPV-specific definition rests on just two HPV16-positive patients. Candidate HPV-specific clones and E7-related TCR motifs grew in tumor during treatment.

Trimming left V 6 bases short and J 9 bases short, with 20 bases between. Germline-derived CDR1 and CDR2 are GTSNPN and SVGIG (reference sequence). The CDR3 totals 13 residues. The sequence derives from a human donor with HPV-associated anogenital cancer. The sample was blood, taken from a patient who underwent chemoradiotherapy. V is TRBV30 and J is TRBJ1-2, with D tentatively TRBD1 (5 bases). CDR3 sequence reads: CACPLNLRGSYTF. CDR3 sequence (DNA): TGTGCCTGTCCTCTCAACCTCCGGGGGAGCTACACCTTC.